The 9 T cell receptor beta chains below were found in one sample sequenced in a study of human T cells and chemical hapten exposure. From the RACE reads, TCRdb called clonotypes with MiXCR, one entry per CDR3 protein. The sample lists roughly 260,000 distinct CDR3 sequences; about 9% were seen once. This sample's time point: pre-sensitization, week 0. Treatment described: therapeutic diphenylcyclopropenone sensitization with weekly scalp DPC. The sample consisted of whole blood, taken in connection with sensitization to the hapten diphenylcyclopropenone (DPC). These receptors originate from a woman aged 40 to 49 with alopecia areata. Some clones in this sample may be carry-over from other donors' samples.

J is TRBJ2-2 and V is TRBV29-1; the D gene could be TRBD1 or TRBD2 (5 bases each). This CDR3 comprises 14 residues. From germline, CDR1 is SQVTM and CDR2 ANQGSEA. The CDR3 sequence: CSVLGVQNTGELFF. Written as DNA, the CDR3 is TGCAGTGTTCTGGGGGTCCAGAACACCGGGGAGCTGTTTTTT.

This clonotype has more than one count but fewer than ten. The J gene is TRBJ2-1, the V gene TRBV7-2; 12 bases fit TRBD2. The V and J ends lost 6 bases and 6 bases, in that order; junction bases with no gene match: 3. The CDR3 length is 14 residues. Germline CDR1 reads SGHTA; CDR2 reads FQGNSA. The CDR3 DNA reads TGTGCCAGCAGGTCGGGACTAGCGGGCAATGAGCAGTTCTTC. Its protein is CASRSGLAGNEQFF. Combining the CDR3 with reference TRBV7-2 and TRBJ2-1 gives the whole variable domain GAGVSQSPSNKVTEKGKDVELRCDPISGHTALYWYRQSLGQGLEFLIYFQGNSAPDKSGLPSDRFSAERTGGSVSTLTIQRTQQEDSAVYLCASRSGLAGNEQFFGPGTRLTVL.

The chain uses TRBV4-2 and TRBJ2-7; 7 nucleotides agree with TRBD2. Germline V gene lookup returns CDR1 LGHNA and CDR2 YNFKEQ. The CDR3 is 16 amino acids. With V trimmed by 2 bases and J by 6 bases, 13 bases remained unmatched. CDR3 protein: CASSQRAAGMVTEQYF. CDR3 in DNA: TGTGCCAGCAGCCAAAGGGCAGCGGGAATGGTCACCGAGCAGTACTTC.

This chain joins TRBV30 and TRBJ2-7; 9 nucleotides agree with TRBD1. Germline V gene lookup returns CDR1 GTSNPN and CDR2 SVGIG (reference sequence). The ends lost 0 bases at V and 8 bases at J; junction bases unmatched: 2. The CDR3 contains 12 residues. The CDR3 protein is CAWSVGQGQQYF. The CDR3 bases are TGTGCCTGGAGTGTGGGACAGGGTCAGCAGTACTTC.

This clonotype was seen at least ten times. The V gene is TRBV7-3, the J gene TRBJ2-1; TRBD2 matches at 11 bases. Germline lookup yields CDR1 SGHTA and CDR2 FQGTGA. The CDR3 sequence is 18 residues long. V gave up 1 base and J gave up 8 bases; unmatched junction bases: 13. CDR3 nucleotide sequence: TGTGCCAGCAGCTTAAAGGGACTAGCGGCTCTGAGGAGCGATGAGCAGTTCTTC. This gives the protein CASSLKGLAALRSDEQFF.

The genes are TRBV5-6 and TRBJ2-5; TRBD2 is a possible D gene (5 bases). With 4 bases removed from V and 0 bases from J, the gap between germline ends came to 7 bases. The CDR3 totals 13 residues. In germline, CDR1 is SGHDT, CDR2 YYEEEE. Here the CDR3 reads CASSADYQETQYF. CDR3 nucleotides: TGTGCCAGCAGCGCGGACTACCAAGAGACCCAGTACTTC.

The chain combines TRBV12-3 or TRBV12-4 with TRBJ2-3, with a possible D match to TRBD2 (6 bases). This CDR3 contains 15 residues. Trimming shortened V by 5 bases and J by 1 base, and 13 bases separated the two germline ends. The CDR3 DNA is TGTGCCAGCAGTGCCCAACCGGGGGGCACAGATACGCAGTATTTT. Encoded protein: CASSAQPGGTDTQYF.

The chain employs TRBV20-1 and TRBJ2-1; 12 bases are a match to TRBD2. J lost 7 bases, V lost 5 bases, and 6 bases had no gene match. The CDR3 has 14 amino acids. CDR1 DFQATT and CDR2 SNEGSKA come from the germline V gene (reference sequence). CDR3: CSAASGRGFNEQFF. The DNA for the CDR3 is TGCAGTGCTGCTAGCGGGAGGGGATTTAATGAGCAGTTCTTC.

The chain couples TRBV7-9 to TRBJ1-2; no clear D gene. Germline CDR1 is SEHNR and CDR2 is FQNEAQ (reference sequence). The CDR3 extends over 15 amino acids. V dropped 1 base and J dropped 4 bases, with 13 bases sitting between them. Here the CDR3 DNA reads TGTGCCAGCAGCTTAGTCATGGACGGCCCCTATGGCTACACCTTC. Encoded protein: CASSLVMDGPYGYTF.